The entry below describes one T cell receptor beta chain. Positive CCR7 selection of CD45RO-negative cells yielded the naive CD8 cells, and terminally differentiated effector memory CD45RA+ cells were excluded. This sample stems from a study of shared clonotypes between healthy human individuals. Across the whole study: Each donor contributed plates that comprised three CD4 naive, three CD4 memory, two CD8 naive and one CD8 memory.

Per the study methods: Sequence data from immunoSEQ were junction-only and lacked quality scores; consequently, filtering differed. Clones were sequenced by immunoSEQ multiplex PCR, and TCRdb holds only the in-frame ones, with some missing. V and J calls and clone size are given by that table; D and trimming were obtained from the DNA. The table includes hundreds of thousands of clones, under 95% detected once. The germline gives CDR1 MNHEY, CDR2 SMNVEV (reference sequence). The CDR3 covers 14 residues. V was pared by 5 bases and J by 7 bases, with 5 bases of the junction left unmatched. The receptor was derived from a man under 40 in good health. This chain links TRBV27 with TRBJ1-4, with TRBD1 identical over 9 bases. The sequenced sample consisted of naive CD8+ T cells sorted from blood. The CDR3 spells CASSPGQGGEKLFF. The CDR3 bases are TGTGCCAGCAGTCCGGGACAGGGAGGTGAAAAACTGTTTTTT.